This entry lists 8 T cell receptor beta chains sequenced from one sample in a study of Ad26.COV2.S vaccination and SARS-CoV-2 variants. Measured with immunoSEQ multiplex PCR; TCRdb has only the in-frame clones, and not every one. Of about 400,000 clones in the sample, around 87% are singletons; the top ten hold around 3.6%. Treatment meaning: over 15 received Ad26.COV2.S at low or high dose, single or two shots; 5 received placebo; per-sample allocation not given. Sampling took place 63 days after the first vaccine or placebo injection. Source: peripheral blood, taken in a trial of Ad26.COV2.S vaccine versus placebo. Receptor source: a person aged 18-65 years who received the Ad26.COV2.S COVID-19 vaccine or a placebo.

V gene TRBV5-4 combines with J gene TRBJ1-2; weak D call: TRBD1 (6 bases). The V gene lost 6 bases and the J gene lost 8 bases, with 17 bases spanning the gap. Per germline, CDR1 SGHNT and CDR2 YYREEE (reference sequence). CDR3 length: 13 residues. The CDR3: CASTYTGNWGYTF. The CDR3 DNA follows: TGTGCCAGCACTTACACAGGGAATTGGGGCTACACCTTC.

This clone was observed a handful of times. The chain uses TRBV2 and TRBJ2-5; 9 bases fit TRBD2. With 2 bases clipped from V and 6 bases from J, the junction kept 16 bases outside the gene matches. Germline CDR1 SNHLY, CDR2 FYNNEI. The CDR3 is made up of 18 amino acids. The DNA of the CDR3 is TGTGCCAGCAGTGAATCTGCCTCGAGGCTAGCGGGGATGAAGACCCAGTACTTC. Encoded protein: CASSESASRLAGMKTQYF.

Here the CDR3 DNA reads TGTGCCAGCAGCCAAGGGCTTAGCTCCTACAATGAGCAGTTCTTC. Its protein is CASSQGLSSYNEQFF. This chain uses TRBV4-2 with TRBJ2-1; D unclear. This CDR3 is built from 15 residues. The germline V gene encodes CDR1 LGHNA and CDR2 YNFKEQ. Trimming removed 1 base from V and 0 bases from J, with 7 bases in between.

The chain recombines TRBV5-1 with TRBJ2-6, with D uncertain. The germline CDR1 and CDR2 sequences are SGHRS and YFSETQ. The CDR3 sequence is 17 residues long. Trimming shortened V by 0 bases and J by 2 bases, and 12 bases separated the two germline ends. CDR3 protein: CASSLALNIPGANVLTF. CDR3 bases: TGCGCCAGCAGCTTGGCGCTGAATATACCTGGGGCCAACGTCCTGACTTTC.

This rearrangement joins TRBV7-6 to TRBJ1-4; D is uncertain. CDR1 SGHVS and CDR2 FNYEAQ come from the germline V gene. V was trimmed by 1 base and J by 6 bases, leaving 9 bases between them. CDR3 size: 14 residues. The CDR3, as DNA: TGTGCCAGCAGCTTAGAGTATAGGGATGAAAAACTGTTTTTT. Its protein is CASSLEYRDEKLFF.

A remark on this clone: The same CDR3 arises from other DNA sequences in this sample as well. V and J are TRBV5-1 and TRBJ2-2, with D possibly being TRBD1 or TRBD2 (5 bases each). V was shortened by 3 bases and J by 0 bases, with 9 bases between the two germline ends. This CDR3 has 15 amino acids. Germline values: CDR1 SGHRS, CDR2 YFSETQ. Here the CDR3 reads CASSSGTANTGELFF. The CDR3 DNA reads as TGCGCCAGCAGCTCCGGGACGGCGAACACCGGGGAGCTGTTTTTT.

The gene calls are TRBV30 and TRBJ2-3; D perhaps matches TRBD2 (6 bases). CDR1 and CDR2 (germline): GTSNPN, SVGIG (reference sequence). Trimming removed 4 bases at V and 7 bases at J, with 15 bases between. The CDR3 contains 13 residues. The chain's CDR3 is CAWIGGTRNTQYF. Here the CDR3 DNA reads TGTGCCTGGATCGGAGGGACCAGGAATACGCAGTATTTT.

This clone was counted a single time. For the CDR3, the DNA is TGCGCCAGCAGCCAAGATAGATCGGCCCTTTCAAACTATGGCTACACCTTC. This encodes CASSQDRSALSNYGYTF. The chain couples TRBV4-1 to TRBJ1-2, with D unclear. Deletions cut 0 bases from V and 2 bases from J, with 16 bases between. The CDR3 is 17 residues long. Germline assignment: CDR1 MGHRA and CDR2 YSYEKL.